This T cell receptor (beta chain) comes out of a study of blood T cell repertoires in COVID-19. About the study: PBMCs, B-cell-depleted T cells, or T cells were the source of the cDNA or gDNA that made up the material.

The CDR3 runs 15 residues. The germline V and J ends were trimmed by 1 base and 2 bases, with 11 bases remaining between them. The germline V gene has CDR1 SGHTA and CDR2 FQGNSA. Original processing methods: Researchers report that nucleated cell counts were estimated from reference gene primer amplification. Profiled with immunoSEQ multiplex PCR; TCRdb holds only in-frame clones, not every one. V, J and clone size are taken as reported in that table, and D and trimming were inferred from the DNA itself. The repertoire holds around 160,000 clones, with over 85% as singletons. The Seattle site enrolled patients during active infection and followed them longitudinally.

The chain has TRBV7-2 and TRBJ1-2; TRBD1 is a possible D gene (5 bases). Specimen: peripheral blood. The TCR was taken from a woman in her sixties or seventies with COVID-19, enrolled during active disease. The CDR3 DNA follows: TGTGCCAGCAGCTTAGGACAGACTCAAAACTATGGCTACACCTTC. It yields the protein CASSLGQTQNYGYTF.